Each of the 14 T cell receptor beta chains below was sequenced from the same sample in a study of shared clonotypes between healthy human individuals. Repertoires were generated with immunoSEQ multiplex PCR, while TCRdb's copy carries only in-frame clones and drops some. The sample lists more than 2 million clones, 85% to 95% occurring once. Naive CD8 cells lacked CD45RO, underwent positive selection for CCR7 and left out terminally differentiated effector memory CD45RA+ cells. The material sequenced was naive CD8+ T cells from PBMCs. Receptors were obtained from a man between 18 and 35 years old in good health. Some clones in this sample may be carry-over from other donors' samples.

The V and J genes are TRBV5-3 and TRBJ1-5; D uncertain. TRBV5-3 is an ORF; its function is uncertain. Trimming took off 0 bases at V and 5 bases at J, with 3 bases between the two ends. The CDR3 is made up of 12 amino acids. Here the CDR3 DNA reads TGTGCCAGAAGCTTGGGGGATCAGCCCCAGCATTTT. It specifies CARSLGDQPQHF.

This clone has only one observation. This chain links TRBV7-3 with TRBJ2-1; 10 nucleotides align to TRBD1. There are 15 residues in the CDR3. The V segment lost 4 bases and the J segment 6 bases; nucleotides outside the gene matches: 6. The germline V gene has CDR1 SGHTA and CDR2 FQGTGA. CDR3 region: CASSYGTGVVNEQFF. CDR3 sequence (DNA): TGTGCCAGCAGCTATGGGACAGGGGTGGTCAATGAGCAGTTCTTC.

This clone was detected once. J is TRBJ1-2 and V is TRBV6-5; D is unresolved. The V gene lost 6 bases and the J gene lost 8 bases, with 19 bases spanning the gap. This CDR3 region has 14 residues. The germline CDR1 and CDR2 sequences are MNHEY and SVGAGI. This CDR3 is CASSPRVGGDGYTF. Written as DNA, the CDR3 is TGTGCCAGCAGCCCGCGGGTAGGAGGCGACGGCTACACCTTC.

The rearrangement links TRBV5-1 to TRBJ1-2, with D possibly TRBD1 on 5 matching bases. V was cut by 9 bases and J by 3 bases, with 12 bases left in between. The germline gives CDR1 SGHRS, CDR2 YFSETQ. The CDR3 has 12 residues. CDR3 nucleotides: TGCGCCACCCGGGGGGGTGACTATGGCTACACCTTC. This translates into CATRGGDYGYTF. Drawing the rest from reference TRBV5-1 and TRBJ1-2, the complete variable domain is KAGVTQTPRYLIKTRGQQVTLSCSPISGHRSVSWYQQTPGQGLQFLFEYFSETQRNKGNFPGRFSGRQFSNSRSEMNVSTLELGDSALYLCATRGGDYGYTFGSGTRLTVV.

As to this clone: This sample includes further DNA sequences coding for the same CDR3. V gene TRBV9 combines with J gene TRBJ2-2, with 10 bases matching TRBD1. Germline CDR1 is SGDLS and CDR2 is YYNGEE. This CDR3 is 15 amino acids long. The V and J ends lost 2 bases and 5 bases, in that order; junction bases with no gene match: 3. The CDR3 DNA is TGTGCCAGCAGCGTGGGACAGGGGAGTACCGGGGAGCTGTTTTTT. It is translated as CASSVGQGSTGELFF.

The rearrangement links TRBV15 to TRBJ2-1; maybe TRBD2 (6 bases). CDR1 and CDR2 from the germline V gene are LNHNV and YYDKDF (reference sequence). V was trimmed by 1 base and J by 9 bases, leaving 16 bases between them. The CDR3 runs 15 residues. Written as DNA, the CDR3 is TGTGCCACCAGCAGAGCCGGAGGGCCTAAGGGTGAGCAGTTCTTC. Translation: CATSRAGGPKGEQFF.

In its sample, this clone was seen a few times. V is TRBV5-4 and J is TRBJ2-1; no clear D gene. V was shortened by 3 bases and J by 2 bases, with 6 bases between the two germline ends. CDR1 is SGHNT, CDR2 YYREEE, per germline (reference sequence). The CDR3 covers 13 residues. CDR3 bases: TGTGCCAGCAGCTATCGGGCCTACAATGAGCAGTTCTTC. Translated: CASSYRAYNEQFF.

The gene calls are TRBV11-2 and TRBJ2-1, with D unresolved. The germline V gene has CDR1 SGHAT and CDR2 FQNNGV. This CDR3 has 16 residues. Trimming stripped 5 bases from V and 5 bases from J, with 19 bases between. The DNA of the CDR3 is TGTGCCAGCAGCACGACCCGGCTGGGGTACCACAATGAGCAGTTCTTC. This sequence encodes CASSTTRLGYHNEQFF. Looking up the rest from reference TRBV11-2 and TRBJ2-1 gives the full variable domain: EAGVAQSPRYKIIEKRQSVAFWCNPISGHATLYWYQQILGQGPKLLIQFQNNGVVDDSQLPKDRFSAERLKGVDSTLKIQPAKLEDSAVYLCASSTTRLGYHNEQFFGPGTRLTVL.

The CDR3 spells CASSQGFEGNEQFF. The CDR3 DNA is TGCGCCAGCTCGCAGGGGTTTGAGGGAAATGAGCAGTTCTTC. The chain joins TRBV5-1 to TRBJ2-1; D is possibly TRBD1 (6 bases). CDR3 length equals 14 residues. Germline V gene lookup returns CDR1 SGHRS and CDR2 YFSETQ. Trimming took off 7 bases at V and 7 bases at J, with 18 bases between the two ends.

The CDR3 here is CASSRGAGGYQETQYF. As DNA, the CDR3 is TGTGCCAGCAGCCGAGGGGCGGGAGGGTACCAAGAGACCCAGTACTTC. This chain links TRBV4-2 with TRBJ2-5, with 9 positions matching TRBD2. V shed 4 bases and J 0 bases; nucleotides not matched to a gene: 6. This CDR3 spans 16 amino acids. Per germline, CDR1 LGHNA and CDR2 YNFKEQ.

The chain is built from TRBV7-9 and TRBJ1-1; D call uncertain. Germline loops: CDR1 SEHNR, CDR2 FQNEAQ (reference sequence). Deletions cut 5 bases from V and 5 bases from J, with 9 bases between. The CDR3 contains 12 residues. The CDR3 sequence: CASSHDLTEAFF. The CDR3 region has the DNA TGTGCCAGCAGCCATGACCTGACTGAAGCTTTCTTT.

A single count supports this clone. The chain carries TRBV13 and TRBJ2-1, with D unresolved. V was cut by 5 bases and J by 0 bases, with 26 bases left in between. Germline values: CDR1 PRHDT, CDR2 FYEKMQ (reference sequence). The length of the CDR3 is 20 residues. The CDR3 sequence: CASSQRYEILRSRSYNEQFF. As DNA, the CDR3 is TGTGCCAGCAGCCAACGATACGAGATCCTTAGGAGCCGCTCCTACAATGAGCAGTTCTTC.

The chain recombines TRBV6-5 with TRBJ2-1; D uncertain. This CDR3 has 16 residues. CDR1 is MNHEY and CDR2 is SVGAGI in the germline V gene. V was trimmed by 2 bases and J by 4 bases, leaving 15 bases between them. The CDR3 reads CASSYARVGGYNEQFF. DNA for the CDR3: TGTGCCAGCAGTTACGCAAGGGTTGGTGGGTACAATGAGCAGTTCTTC.

The chain is built from TRBV6-1 and TRBJ2-7; the D gene is possibly TRBD2 (5 bases). Between the trimmed V and J ends, which lost 0 bases and 1 base, there was a span of 10 bases. The CDR3 has 15 amino acids. The germline gives CDR1 MNHNS, CDR2 SASEGT. CDR3 in amino acids: CASSEARGSSYEQYF. The CDR3 DNA is TGTGCCAGCAGTGAAGCCCGCGGGTCTTCCTACGAGCAGTACTTC.